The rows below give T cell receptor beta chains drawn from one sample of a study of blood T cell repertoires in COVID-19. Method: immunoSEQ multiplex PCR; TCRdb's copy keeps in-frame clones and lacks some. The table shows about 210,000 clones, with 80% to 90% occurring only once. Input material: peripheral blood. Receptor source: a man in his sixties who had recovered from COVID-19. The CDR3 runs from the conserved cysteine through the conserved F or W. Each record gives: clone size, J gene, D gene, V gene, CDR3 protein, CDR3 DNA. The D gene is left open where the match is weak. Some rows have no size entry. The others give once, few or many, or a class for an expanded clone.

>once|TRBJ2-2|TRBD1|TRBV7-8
CASSLGGQTGELFF
TGTGCCAGCAGCTTAGGGGGACAGACCGGGGAGCTGTTTTTT
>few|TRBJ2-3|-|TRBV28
CASGASIDTQYF
TGTGCCAGCGGGGCCTCTATAGATACGCAGTATTTT
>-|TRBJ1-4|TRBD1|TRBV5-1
CASSLQDRVNEKLFF
TGCGCCAGCAGCTTACAGGACAGGGTTAATGAAAAACTGTTTTTT
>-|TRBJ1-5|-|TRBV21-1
CASSPPGVPKSNQPQHF
TGTGCCAGCAGCCCCCCCGGGGTTCCCAAAAGCAATCAGCCCCAGCATTTT
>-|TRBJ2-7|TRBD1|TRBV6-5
CASSYSPGQGASEQYF
TGTGCCAGCAGTTACTCGCCGGGACAGGGGGCGAGTGAGCAGTACTTC
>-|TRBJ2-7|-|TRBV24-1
CATSDLLTYEQYF
TGTGCCACCAGTGATTTATTAACCTACGAGCAGTACTTC
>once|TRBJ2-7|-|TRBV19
CASSDRDSTYEQYF
TGTGCCAGTTCTGACCGGGACTCGACGTACGAGCAGTACTTC
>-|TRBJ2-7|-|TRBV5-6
CASSPEGQWTVPYEQYF
TGTGCCAGCAGCCCCGAAGGACAGTGGACCGTCCCCTACGAGCAGTACTTC
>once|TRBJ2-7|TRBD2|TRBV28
CASRTSGHYEQYF
TGTGCCAGCAGGACTAGCGGGCACTACGAGCAGTACTTC
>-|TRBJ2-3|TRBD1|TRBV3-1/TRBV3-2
CASSLGTGKGDTQYF
TGTGCCAGCAGCCTAGGGACAGGGAAGGGCGATACGCAGTATTTT
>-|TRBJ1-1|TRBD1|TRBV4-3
CASSQQGDTEAFF
TGCGCCAGCAGCCAGCAGGGGGACACTGAAGCTTTCTTT
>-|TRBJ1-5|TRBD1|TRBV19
CASSQGRNQPQHF
TGTGCCAGTTCACAGGGGCGCAATCAGCCCCAGCATTTT
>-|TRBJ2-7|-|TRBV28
CASSFLRDCSYEQYF
TGTGCCAGCAGTTTCTTACGGGATTGCTCCTACGAGCAGTACTTC
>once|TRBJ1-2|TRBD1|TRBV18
CASSPGDRDGYTF
TGTGCCAGCTCACCGGGGGACAGGGATGGCTACACCTTC
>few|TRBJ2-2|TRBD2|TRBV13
CASSSRTSGSDTGELFF
TGTGCCAGCAGCTCTCGGACTAGCGGGAGTGACACCGGGGAGCTGTTTTTT
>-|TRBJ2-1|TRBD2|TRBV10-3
CAISVGTSGTRANEQFF
TGTGCCATCAGTGTCGGGACTAGCGGGACCAGGGCGAATGAGCAGTTCTTC
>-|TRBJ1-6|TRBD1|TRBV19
CASRGGQGLFSPLHF
TGTGCCAGTCGGGGAGGACAGGGACTATTCTCACCCCTCCACTTT
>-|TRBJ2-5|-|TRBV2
CASSVTIGGIETQYF
TGTGCCAGCAGTGTGACCATCGGGGGTATCGAGACCCAGTACTTC
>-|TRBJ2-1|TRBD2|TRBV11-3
CASSTGTSGSDEQFF
TGTGCCAGCAGCACGGGGACTAGCGGGAGTGATGAGCAGTTCTTC
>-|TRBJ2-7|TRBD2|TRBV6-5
CASSYSPAQGGREQYF
TGTGCCAGCAGTTACTCGCCGGCGCAGGGAGGGAGGGAGCAGTACTTC
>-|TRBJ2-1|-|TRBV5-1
CASSLAGVSYNEQFF
TGCGCCAGCAGCTTGGCCGGGGTTTCCTACAATGAGCAGTTCTTC
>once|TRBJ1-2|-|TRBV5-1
CASSLGPGLDYGYTF
TGCGCCAGCAGCTTGGGGCCGGGTTTGGACTATGGCTACACCTTC
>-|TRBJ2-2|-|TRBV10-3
CATANEWQTGELFF
TGTGCCACCGCAAACGAATGGCAGACCGGGGAGCTGTTTTTT
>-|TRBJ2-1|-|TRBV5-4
CASSLARLVGSNEQFF
TGTGCCAGCAGCTTGGCTCGACTAGTGGGTAGCAATGAGCAGTTCTTC